This TCR beta chain was obtained from a study of beta chain features in type 1 diabetes. Study summary: Analysis included 95 million to 140 million sorted cells drawn from all samples.

The ends were cut back, 7 bases at V and 4 bases at J, with 13 bases in the middle. Germline V gene data show CDR1 as MNHEY and CDR2 as SVGAGI. This CDR3 is built from 13 residues. The entirety of the isolated RNA underwent reverse transcription, so expressed TCRB transcripts were sequenced. Here immunoSEQ multiplex PCR was the method, and the copy in TCRdb shows in-frame clones only, minus some. This sample has some 240,000 clones; roughly a tenth occur once, and the top ten carry about 1.2%. What was sequenced was central memory CD4+ T cells from blood. The chain employs TRBV6-5 and TRBJ2-5, with D possibly called TRBD1 or TRBD2 (5 bases each). The source is a man aged 18 to 30 in good health. In DNA form, the CDR3 reads TGTGCCAGCAAAAGGGACCAGGGAGAGACCCAGTACTTC. This encodes CASKRDQGETQYF.